This TCR beta chain derives from a study of beta chain features in type 1 diabetes. Overall study context: Examination of sorted cells across all samples involved approximately 100,000,000 cells.

This clone has only a few counts. Its antigen is currently unknown. Notes on the study in general: There was a moderate but significant shortening of TCRB CDR3s in all four CD4+ subsets of Type 1 diabetes patients.

Expressed TCRB transcripts got sequenced, as all isolated RNA was reverse transcribed. Regulatory, naive and central memory T cell samples averaged roughly 4 million reads. Method: immunoSEQ multiplex PCR; TCRdb's copy keeps in-frame clones and lacks some. The sample records some 290,000 clones, less than 30% being singletons. Per the germline V gene, CDR1 is MNHEY and CDR2 is SVGAGI. The CDR3 is 13 residues long. V dropped 1 base and J dropped 0 bases, with 3 bases sitting between them. Each sorted fraction was over 95% pure. The specimen was naive CD4+ T cells from blood. The sequence was collected from a woman aged 25 to 45 with type 1 diabetes. The chain combines TRBV6-5 with TRBJ1-2; no reliable D call. CDR3 in DNA: TGTGCCAGCAGTTACTTATCTAACTATGGCTACACCTTC. Translation: CASSYLSNYGYTF.